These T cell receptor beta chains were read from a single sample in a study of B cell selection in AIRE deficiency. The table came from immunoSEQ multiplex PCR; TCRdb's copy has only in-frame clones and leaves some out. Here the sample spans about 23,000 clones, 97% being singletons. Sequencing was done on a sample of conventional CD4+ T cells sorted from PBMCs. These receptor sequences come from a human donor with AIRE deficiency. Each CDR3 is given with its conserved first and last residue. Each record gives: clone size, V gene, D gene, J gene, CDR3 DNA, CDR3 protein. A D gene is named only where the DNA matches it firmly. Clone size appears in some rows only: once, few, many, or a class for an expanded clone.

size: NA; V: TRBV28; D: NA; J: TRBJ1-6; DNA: TGTGCCAGCAGCTTCATGGGGGGCTTCTATAATTCACCCCTCCACTTT; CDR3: CASSFMGGFYNSPLHF
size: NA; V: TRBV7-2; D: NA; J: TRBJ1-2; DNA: TGTGCCAGCAGCTTAGCCACAGCAGGGCGGGTAGTCTACTATGGCTACACCTTC; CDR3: CASSLATAGRVVYYGYTF
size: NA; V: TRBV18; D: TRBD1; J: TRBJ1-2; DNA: TGTGCCAGCTCACCACAGGGGGCTCATGGCTACACCTTC; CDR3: CASSPQGAHGYTF
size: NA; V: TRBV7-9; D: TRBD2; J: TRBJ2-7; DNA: TGTGCCAGCAGGGGACTAGCGGGATTCGAGCAGTACTTC; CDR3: CASRGLAGFEQYF
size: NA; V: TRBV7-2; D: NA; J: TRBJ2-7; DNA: TGTGCCAGCAGCTTAAGTACAGGCATCTCCTACGAGCAGTACTTC; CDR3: CASSLSTGISYEQYF
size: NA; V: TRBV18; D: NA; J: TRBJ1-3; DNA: TGTGCCAGCTCACCATCGGTGGATTACACCATATATTTT; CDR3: CASSPSVDYTIYF
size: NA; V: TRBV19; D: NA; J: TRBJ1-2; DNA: TGTGCCAGTAGTACCCCCCGGGACACGAGGAACTATGGCTACACCTTC; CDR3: CASSTPRDTRNYGYTF
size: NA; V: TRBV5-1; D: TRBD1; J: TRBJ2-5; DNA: TGCGCCAGCACTCTACGGACAGGGGGCGGAGAGACCCAGTACTTC; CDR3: CASTLRTGGGETQYF
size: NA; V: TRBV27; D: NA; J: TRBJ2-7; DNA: TGTGCCAGCAGCCGACTGGGGGGGCTCAACGAGCAGTACTTC; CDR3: CASSRLGGLNEQYF
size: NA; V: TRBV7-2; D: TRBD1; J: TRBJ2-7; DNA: TGTGCCAGCAGCCAAGACAGGGTCGAGCAGTACTTC; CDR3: CASSQDRVEQYF
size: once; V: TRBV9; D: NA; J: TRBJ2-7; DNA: TGTGCCAGCAGCCCGGGGGTATCACCGGAGTCCTACGAGCAGTACTTC; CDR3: CASSPGVSPESYEQYF
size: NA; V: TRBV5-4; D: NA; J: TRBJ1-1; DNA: TGTGCCAGCGCAGTGGCCGCGAACACTGAAGCTTTCTTT; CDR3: CASAVAANTEAFF
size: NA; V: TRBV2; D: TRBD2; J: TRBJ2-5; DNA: TGTGCCAGCAGCGAGCGGGAGGGGCGGGAGACCCAGTACTTC; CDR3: CASSEREGRETQYF
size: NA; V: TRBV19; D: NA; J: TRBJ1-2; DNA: TGTGCCAGTAGTACCTTTGCCCGGAACCCATATGGCTACACCTTC; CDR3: CASSTFARNPYGYTF
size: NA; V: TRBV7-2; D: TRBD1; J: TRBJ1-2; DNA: TGTGCCAGCAGCCAACCGGACAGGGAAGGAGGCTACACCTTC; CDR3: CASSQPDREGGYTF
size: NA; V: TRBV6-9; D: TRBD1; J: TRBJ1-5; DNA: TGTGCCAGCAGAAAACAGGGGCCCAATCAGCCCCAGCATTTT; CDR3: CASRKQGPNQPQHF
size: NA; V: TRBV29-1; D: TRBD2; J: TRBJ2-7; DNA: TGCAGCGTTGTAGCGGGAGGCTTCGAGCAGTACTTC; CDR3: CSVVAGGFEQYF
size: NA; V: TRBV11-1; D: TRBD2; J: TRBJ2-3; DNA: TGTGCCAGCAGCCCCGGGACTAGCGGGCGTCTTGATACGCAGTATTTT; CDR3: CASSPGTSGRLDTQYF
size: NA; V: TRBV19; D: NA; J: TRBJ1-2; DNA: TGTGCCAGTAGTATAGTTAGGGGTTCGGGGAAACAATCGGACTATGGCTACACCTTC; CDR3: CASSIVRGSGKQSDYGYTF
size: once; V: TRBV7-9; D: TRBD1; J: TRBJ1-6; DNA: TGTGCCAGCAGCTTATTCGGACAGGATAATTCACCCCTCCACTTT; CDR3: CASSLFGQDNSPLHF
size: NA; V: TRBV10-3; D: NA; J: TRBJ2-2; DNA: TGTGCCATCAGGACAGAAGCTAACACCGGGGAGCTGTTTTTT; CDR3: CAIRTEANTGELFF
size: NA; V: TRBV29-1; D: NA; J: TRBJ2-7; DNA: TGCAGCGTTGAAGATATGGACAGCTACGAGCAGTACTTC; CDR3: CSVEDMDSYEQYF
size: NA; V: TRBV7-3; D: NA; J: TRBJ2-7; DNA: TGTGCCAGCAGCCCCCGTAGCCCCGGCGAGCAGTACTTC; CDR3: CASSPRSPGEQYF
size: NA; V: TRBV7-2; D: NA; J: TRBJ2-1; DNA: TGTGCCAGCAGCTCCCATTCGGGGGCTGGTGGCTCCTACAATGAGCAGTTCTTC; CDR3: CASSSHSGAGGSYNEQFF
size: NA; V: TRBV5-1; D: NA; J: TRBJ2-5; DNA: TGCGCCAGCAGCTTGAGAGGGGACCTTGGGGAGACCCAGTACTTC; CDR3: CASSLRGDLGETQYF
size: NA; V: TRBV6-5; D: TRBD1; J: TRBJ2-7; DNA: TGTGCCAGCAGTTACTCCCCAGTGGGACAGGGTTACGAGCAGTACTTC; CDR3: CASSYSPVGQGYEQYF
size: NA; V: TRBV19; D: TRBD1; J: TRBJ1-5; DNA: TGTGCCAGTAGTATAACGACAGGGGCGTATCAGCCCCAGCATTTT; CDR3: CASSITTGAYQPQHF
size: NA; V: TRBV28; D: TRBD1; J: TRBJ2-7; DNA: TGTGCCAGCATGGAAGGGGGCAGCTACGAGCAGTACTTC; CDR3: CASMEGGSYEQYF
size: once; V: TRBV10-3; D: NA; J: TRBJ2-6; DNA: TGTGCCATCATGGGCCAGGGAACTGGGGCCAACGTCCTGACTTTC; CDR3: CAIMGQGTGANVLTF
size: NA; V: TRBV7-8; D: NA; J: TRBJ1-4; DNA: TGTGCCAGCAGCTTAGGAGAGGTGGAAAAACTGTTTTTT; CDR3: CASSLGEVEKLFF
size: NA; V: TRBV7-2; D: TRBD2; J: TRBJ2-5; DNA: TGTGCCAGCAGCTTAATCGGTGCGGGAGGAGGAGAGACCCAGTACTTC; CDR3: CASSLIGAGGGETQYF
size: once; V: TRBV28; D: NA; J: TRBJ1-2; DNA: TGTGCCAGCACCACCGGGGGATTGGAGAGCGGCTATGGCTACACCTTC; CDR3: CASTTGGLESGYGYTF
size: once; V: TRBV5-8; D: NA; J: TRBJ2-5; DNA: TGTGCCAGCAGCCGAGACCGGAAATCTGCCCAGTACTTC; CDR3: CASSRDRKSAQYF